This entry features one T cell receptor beta chain sequence. Its antigen remains unidentified. The record has no base qualities; no much larger clone is one base away. The treatment or condition label of this sample denotes: in vitro stimulation with specific CMV peptide epitopes to enrich CMV-specific T cells. The data stem from a study of T cell repertoires in cytomegalovirus infection (dated by TCRdb to the late 2010s). With respect to the entire study: Alongside well-studied HLA-B-restricted epitopes, the peptide stimulations were aimed at recently identified HLA-C-restricted CMV epitopes, whose presentation resists viral immunomodulation. The HLA type of each donor mattered for the analysis, because public TCR beta signatures pointed to carriage of CMV infection along with the matching HLA type.

The CDR3 goes from the cysteine to the phenylalanine over 14 residues. Kept here is only the CDR3 DNA, which spans 42 bases and is read in frame from base 1. CDR1 and CDR2 are drawn from the germline V gene (reference sequence): LNHDA, SQIVND. Ends trimmed: V by 4 bases, J by 6 bases; bases unmatched to a gene: 5. Sequencing relied on an Illumina HiSeq 1500. The raw public reads went through TCRdb reprocessing: fastp at Q25, MiXCR clone calling, in-frame beta chains kept. Every entry covers one CDR3 protein and lists the most common genes and DNA from its rows. A total of roughly 69,000 distinct CDR3 sequences appear in this sample, 25% to 30% of them only once. The ten largest clones capture roughly three fifths of the sample. Broad study findings and their caveats: Cumulative frequency of public TCR beta family members discriminated carriers of CMV infection plus the relevant HLA type in this cohort and an independent roughly 330-donor cohort. In the ex vivo response, HLA-C-restricted CMV-specific TCR beta clonotypes were dominant, and in two of eight donors the single most frequent clonotype came from this HLA-C-restricted group.

This chain is built from TRBV19 and TRBJ2-1; 8 central nucleotides agree with TRBD1. The source was CD8+ T cells from cultured PBMCs, collected from culture after CMV antigen stimulation. This receptor was obtained from a human donor in good health (CMV status not recorded). Some clones in this sample may be carry-over from other donors' samples. The nucleotides read TGTGCCAGTAGTACTCAGGGGGCGGGCAATGAGCAGTTCTTC. It encodes CASSTQGAGNEQFF.